This TCR beta chain was captured in a study of T cells in Graves' hyperthyroidism and ophthalmopathy. The CDR3 consists of 17 residues. Germline-derived CDR1 and CDR2 are SNHLY and FYNNEI. V lost 4 bases to trimming and J lost 0 bases, with 13 bases between them. At least ten counts were recorded for this clonotype. As yet, its antigen is unknown. Study findings and constraints: A model using 13 V-J features told ophthalmopathy apart from stable hyperthyroidism.

Authors of the study amplified TCR beta CDR3 regions from RNA transcripts. The HTBI primer set drove a first-round RT-PCR of the TCR CDR3. One entry per CDR3 protein results from TCRdb running MiXCR on the multiplex PCR reads. There are 400,000 or so distinct CDR3 sequences in the sample; more than 12% occur only once, and around 20% lies in the top ten. Sequencing was carried out using blood. The J gene is TRBJ2-6, the V gene TRBV2; D might be TRBD1 or TRBD2, each matching 5 bases. The sequence derives from a young woman with Graves' ophthalmopathy. CDR3 region: CASSVGVRPSGANVLTF. DNA of the CDR3: TGTGCCAGCAGTGTGGGGGTACGACCCTCTGGGGCCAACGTCCTGACTTTC.